These 9 T cell receptor beta chains were all obtained from the same sample, sequenced in a study of cytomegalovirus exposure and HLA in healthy donors. The method was immunoSEQ multiplex PCR; TCRdb's version includes in-frame clones alone and lacks a portion of them. The data hold more than 100,000 clones, with 88% observed a single time. Sequenced material: PBMCs. The receptors shown here come from a man aged 25 to 45 in good health and CMV-seronegative.

V usage is TRBV18 and J usage is TRBJ1-1, with 8 bases identical to TRBD1. Per the germline V gene, CDR1 is KGHSH and CDR2 is LQKENI. The trim removed 6 bases at V and 4 bases at J, leaving 10 bases unmatched. This CDR3 spans 15 amino acids. The chain's CDR3 is CASSGQGRSSTEAFF. In DNA, the CDR3 is TGTGCCAGCTCTGGACAGGGAAGGAGTAGCACTGAAGCTTTCTTT.

The rearrangement uses TRBV11-1 and TRBJ2-3; possible D gene TRBD1, 6 bases. The CDR3 totals 15 residues. The V gene lost 3 bases and the J gene lost 2 bases, with 12 bases spanning the gap. Per the germline V gene, CDR1 is SGHAT and CDR2 is FQDESV (reference sequence). The CDR3 sequence: CASSFTYRATDTQYF. The DNA of the CDR3 is TGTGCCAGCAGCTTTACATACAGGGCCACAGATACGCAGTATTTT.

CDR3: CASSPRTSGSYEQYF. The CDR3 nucleotides are TGTGCCAGCAGTCCGCGCACTAGCGGGAGCTACGAGCAGTACTTC. This chain links TRBV6-5 with TRBJ2-7; 11 bases are shared with TRBD2. The CDR3 length is 15 residues. Per the germline V gene, CDR1 is MNHEY and CDR2 is SVGAGI. Unmatched junction bases numbered 6, after V lost 5 bases and J lost 3 bases.

This sequence joins TRBV18 and TRBJ2-3; TRBD2 agrees at 9 bases. V was clipped by 6 bases and J by 4 bases; unmatched bases: 17. CDR1 is KGHSH and CDR2 is LQKENI in the germline V gene. The CDR3 totals 18 residues. In DNA, the CDR3 is TGTGCCAGCTCGCCAAACGCACCTGGGGCTAGCGGGGCAGATACGCAGTATTTT. Translation gives CASSPNAPGASGADTQYF.

This chain connects TRBV6-1 to TRBJ1-5, with D perhaps TRBD1 (6 bases). This CDR3 region has 15 residues. The ends were cut back, 4 bases at V and 2 bases at J, with 12 bases in the middle. Germline-derived CDR1 and CDR2 are MNHNS and SASEGT. CDR3 nucleotides: TGTGCCAGCAGTGCTAGAGGGGGACGCAATCAGCCCCAGCATTTT. Its translation is CASSARGGRNQPQHF.

The genes are TRBV11-2 and TRBJ1-1; unclear D gene. The germline CDR1 and CDR2 sequences are SGHAT and FQNNGV. The V end lost 5 bases, the J end lost 6 bases, and 16 bases lay between the germline ends. The CDR3 has 14 amino acids. CDR3 in DNA: TGTGCCAGCAGCCCCCGTTCCGGGTCCGCTGAAGCTTTCTTT. This sequence encodes CASSPRSGSAEAFF. Full variable domain (missing parts from reference TRBV11-2 and TRBJ1-1): EAGVAQSPRYKIIEKRQSVAFWCNPISGHATLYWYQQILGQGPKLLIQFQNNGVVDDSQLPKDRFSAERLKGVDSTLKIQPAKLEDSAVYLCASSPRSGSAEAFFGQGTRLTVV.

In this sample, this clone turned up once. The rearrangement uses TRBV6-1 and TRBJ1-1, with D possibly TRBD1 on 6 matching bases. This CDR3 is 14 amino acids long. CDR1 is MNHNS and CDR2 is SASEGT in the germline V gene. Trimming cost V 8 bases and J 4 bases, with 17 bases left between them. CDR3 nucleotide sequence: TGTGCCAGCCGGTTCGGACAGAGCAGCACTGAAGCTTTCTTT. It yields the protein CASRFGQSSTEAFF.

The rearrangement links TRBV4-1 to TRBJ1-2; 8 bases are a match to TRBD1. The V segment lost 4 bases and the J segment 0 bases; nucleotides outside the gene matches: 7. In germline, CDR1 is MGHRA, CDR2 YSYEKL. The CDR3 spans 16 residues. The CDR3 nucleotides read TGCGCCAGCAGCCTTCTAGGACAGGGCGCTAACTATGGCTACACCTTC. Amino acid sequence: CASSLLGQGANYGYTF.

The chain links TRBV4-3 to TRBJ2-5; 11 nucleotides match TRBD2. This CDR3 is built from 16 residues. CDR1 LGHNA and CDR2 YSLEER come from the germline V gene. V trimming: 2 bases; J trimming: 5 bases; junction bases outside the gene matches: 7. CDR3 nucleotides: TGCGCCAGCAGCCAACGGATAGCGGGAGGGAGGGAGACCCAGTACTTC. As protein: CASSQRIAGGRETQYF.